This TCR beta chain appears in the sequencing data of a study of blood T cell repertoires in COVID-19. The overall study: COVID-19 samples from acute and convalescent phases originated in the United States, Italy and Spain.

Source study methods: Amplification with reference gene primers provided the estimates of nucleated cell counts. The assay was immunoSEQ multiplex PCR, and TCRdb's table has in-frame clones only and misses some. V and J calls and clone size follow that table, whereas D and trimming were derived from the DNA. Among around 92,000 clones listed, around 80% were seen once. In its sample, this clone was seen once. Germline trimming cut 3 bases from V and 4 bases from J; bases unmatched to any gene: 3. This CDR3 is 14 amino acids long. CDR1 and CDR2 from the germline V gene are SGHRS and YFSETQ. V is TRBV5-1 and J is TRBJ1-5, with 8 nucleotides matching TRBD1. Sequences were obtained from peripheral blood. The source of this sequence is a woman older than 75 with acute or convalescent COVID-19. This chain's CDR3 is CASSSGQANQPQHF. As DNA, the CDR3 is TGCGCCAGCAGCTCGGGACAGGCGAATCAGCCCCAGCATTTT.